These 29 T cell receptor beta chains share one sample of origin, sequenced in a study of T cells in Graves' hyperthyroidism and ophthalmopathy. From RNA transcripts, TCR beta CDR3 regions were amplified. The HTBI set primed first-round TCR CDR3 RT-PCR. One entry per CDR3 protein results from TCRdb running MiXCR on the multiplex PCR reads. The sample lists 280,000 or so distinct CDR3 sequences; roughly 15% were seen once. The specimen sequenced was blood. The receptors shown here come from a woman aged 45-65 years with Graves' hyperthyroidism that later progressed to Graves' ophthalmopathy.

This clonotype was seen more than once but under ten times. This may be a read error, as it is one base from a much larger clone. The CDR3 is CAWSVGAGTNQPQHF. DNA of the CDR3: TGTGCCTGGAGTGTAGGGGCAGGAACGAATCAGCCCCAGCATTTT. The chain joins TRBV30 to TRBJ1-5, with D possibly TRBD1 on 5 matching bases. This CDR3 region has 15 residues. Per the germline V gene, CDR1 is GTSNPN and CDR2 is SVGIG (reference sequence). The V end lost 0 bases, the J end lost 4 bases, and 13 bases lay between the germline ends. Looking up the rest from reference TRBV30 and TRBJ1-5 gives the full variable domain: SQTIHQWPATLVQPVGSPLSLECTVEGTSNPNLYWYRQAAGRGLQLLFYSVGIGQISSEVPQNLSASRPQDRQFILSSKKLLLSDSGFYLCAWSVGAGTNQPQHFGDGTRLSIL.

This clonotype was observed at least ten times. J is TRBJ2-1 and V is TRBV20-1, with 7 bases aligning to TRBD1. The CDR3 totals 15 residues. In germline, CDR1 is DFQATT, CDR2 SNEGSKA (reference sequence). V shed 5 bases, J shed 3 bases, and the junction held 10 bases outside the gene matches. CDR3 nucleotide sequence: TGCAGTGCTCGTCCGGGACAGAAGATCTACAATGAGCAGTTCTTC. Translation gives CSARPGQKIYNEQFF.

The chain links TRBV10-3 to TRBJ2-5, with a possible D match to TRBD2 (6 bases). Germline V CDR1 and CDR2: ENHRY, SYGVKD. This CDR3 spans 12 amino acids. V lost 8 bases to trimming and J lost 2 bases, with 9 bases between them. The DNA for the CDR3 is TGTGCCATCGGCGGGACGCAAGAGACCCAGTACTTC. Protein product: CAIGGTQETQYF.

Many counts were recorded for this clonotype. The genes are TRBV5-6 and TRBJ2-1; 8 bases are a match to TRBD2. The CDR3 spans 16 residues. The trim removed 4 bases at V and 9 bases at J, leaving 15 bases unmatched. Germline V gives CDR1 SGHDT, CDR2 YYEEEE. The CDR3 DNA sequence: TGTGCCAGCAGCCTTGGGACTAACTCCGGGAGGGGTGAGCAGTTCTTC. Its translation: CASSLGTNSGRGEQFF.

This clonotype has a count of ten or more. V usage is TRBV12-3 or TRBV12-4 and J usage is TRBJ2-1, with 7 bases matching TRBD2. The CDR3 sequence is 15 residues long. The junction had 13 bases not matched to a gene; V was cut back by 7 bases and J by 7 bases. CDR3 bases: TGTGCCAGCAATTTTTCGGGACTACGCCTGAATGAGCAGTTCTTC. Translating gives CASNFSGLRLNEQFF.

This clonotype was detected ten times or more. The V and J genes are TRBV12-3 or TRBV12-4 and TRBJ1-2; 9 nucleotides line up with TRBD1. This CDR3 has 15 residues. V shed 7 bases, J shed 8 bases, and the junction held 14 bases outside the gene matches. The DNA for the CDR3 is TGTGCCAGCAATACAGTTGACAGGGGGGAATGGGGCTACACCTTC. Translation: CASNTVDRGEWGYTF.

This clonotype was recorded many times. The CDR3 loop reads CASSSAGNYEQYF. The DNA of the CDR3 is TGTGCCAGCAGTTCCGCGGGAAACTACGAGCAGTACTTC. The chain carries TRBV6-2 or TRBV6-3 and TRBJ2-7, with D possibly TRBD2 on 6 matching bases. Germline CDR1 and CDR2: MNHEY and SVGEGT. Trimming pared 4 bases from V and 3 bases from J, leaving 10 bases between. This CDR3 region has 13 residues.

This clonotype was seen many times. The rearrangement uses TRBV5-6 and TRBJ2-7, with D unresolved. V lost 1 base and J lost 2, with 13 bases in between. Germline V gives CDR1 SGHDT, CDR2 YYEEEE. This CDR3 is 15 amino acids long. The CDR3 sequence is CASSLNGVDTYEQYF. For the CDR3, the DNA is TGTGCCAGCAGCTTGAATGGAGTCGATACCTACGAGCAGTACTTC.

The chain uses TRBV9 and TRBJ1-2; D might be TRBD1 (5 bases). Trimming stripped 4 bases from V and 4 bases from J, with 14 bases between. The CDR3 totals 14 residues. Germline CDR1 reads SGDLS; CDR2 reads YYNGEE. The CDR3, as DNA: TGTGCCAGCAGCCGGCCACACGGGGGCTATGGCTACACCTTC. Amino acid sequence: CASSRPHGGYGYTF.

The rearrangement uses TRBV20-1 and TRBJ2-2; no firm D call. This CDR3 is 11 amino acids long. Germline V gene data show CDR1 as DFQATT and CDR2 as SNEGSKA (reference sequence). The germline V and J ends were trimmed by 4 bases and 5 bases, with 5 bases remaining between them. In nucleotides, the CDR3 is TGCAGTGCTATTGGAACCGGGGAGCTGTTTTTT. Translated: CSAIGTGELFF.

This sequence joins TRBV20-1 and TRBJ2-7; 10 nucleotides line up with TRBD1. Germline assignment: CDR1 DFQATT and CDR2 SNEGSKA (reference sequence). The CDR3 covers 14 residues. Losses at the gene ends were 6 bases for V and 6 bases for J; bases not matched to a gene: 11. DNA for the CDR3: TGCAGTGCGGATCAGCGACAGGGGGCTTTCGAGCAGTACTTC. This encodes CSADQRQGAFEQYF.

This clonotype was counted a few times. The J gene is TRBJ2-7, the V gene TRBV20-1, with D possibly TRBD2 on 6 matching bases. CDR1 is DFQATT, CDR2 SNEGSKA, per germline (reference sequence). Trimming pared 1 base from V and 0 bases from J, leaving 10 bases between. The CDR3 loop spans 14 amino acids. This CDR3 reads CSARGVSGSYEQYF. The CDR3 DNA reads as TGCAGTGCTAGAGGGGTTAGCGGCTCCTACGAGCAGTACTTC.

This clonotype was observed a few times. The gene calls are TRBV10-3 and TRBJ1-2; D unresolved. This CDR3 contains 10 residues. The V gene's germline CDR1 is ENHRY and CDR2 SYGVKD. Trimming cost V 7 bases and J 4 bases, with 4 bases left between them. As DNA, the CDR3 is TGTGCCATCACTCTCTATGGCTACACCTTC. It yields the protein CAITLYGYTF.

Many counts were recorded for this clonotype. CDR3 amino acids: CASGVYVVDEQFF. The CDR3 nucleotides are TGTGCCAGCGGCGTATATGTTGTAGATGAGCAGTTCTTC. The chain combines TRBV18 with TRBJ2-1, with D unclear. The germline V and J ends were trimmed by 8 bases and 8 bases, with 16 bases remaining between them. The CDR3 loop spans 13 amino acids. Germline CDR1 reads KGHSH; CDR2 reads LQKENI.

This clonotype was found many times. The rearrangement links TRBV27 to TRBJ1-1; no firm D call. Germline CDR1 MNHEY, CDR2 SMNVEV (reference sequence). CDR3 length equals 12 residues. V was shortened by 4 bases and J by 2 bases, with 5 bases between the two germline ends. In DNA, the CDR3 is TGTGCCAGCAGTTACGGAAACACTGAAGCTTTCTTT. This codes for CASSYGNTEAFF.

This clonotype was detected many times. The chain combines TRBV10-2 with TRBJ2-3, with 7 bases matching TRBD2. The CDR3 is 15 residues long. V lost 7 bases and J lost 2; bases outside the gene matches: 9. The germline V gene encodes CDR1 WSHSY and CDR2 SAAADI. The CDR3 loop is CASIFSGFITDTQYF. CDR3 in DNA: TGCGCCAGCATATTTAGCGGGTTTATCACAGATACGCAGTATTTT.

At least ten counts were recorded for this clonotype. The V call is TRBV20-1, the J call TRBJ2-5; 14 bases match TRBD2. The CDR3 runs 16 residues. V lost 3 bases and J lost 4; bases outside the gene matches: 7. The V gene's germline CDR1 is DFQATT and CDR2 SNEGSKA (reference sequence). CDR3 DNA: TGCAGTGCTAGGACTAGCGGGAGGGCAACGGGAGAGACCCAGTACTTC. As protein: CSARTSGRATGETQYF.

This clonotype was recorded at least ten times. The chain joins TRBV7-2 to TRBJ2-3; D tentatively fits TRBD1 or TRBD2 (5 bases each). Per the germline V gene, CDR1 is SGHTA and CDR2 is FQGNSA. With 3 bases removed from V and 3 bases from J, the gap between germline ends came to 13 bases. The CDR3 totals 15 residues. The CDR3 DNA is TGTGCCAGCAGCTTTGGGGGAGTACGGACAGATACGCAGTATTTT. This encodes CASSFGGVRTDTQYF.

This clonotype was detected ten times or more. This chain uses TRBV7-9 with TRBJ2-7; D gene uncertain. In germline, CDR1 is SEHNR, CDR2 FQNEAQ (reference sequence). This CDR3 has 15 amino acids. With 2 bases removed from V and 0 bases from J, the gap between germline ends came to 11 bases. CDR3 bases: TGTGCCAGCAGCTTAAAGGTTGGCAGCTCCTACGAGCAGTACTTC. Translated, it gives CASSLKVGSSYEQYF. Variable domain in full (rest from reference TRBV7-9 and TRBJ2-7): DTGVSQNPRHKITKRGQNVTFRCDPISEHNRLYWYRQTLGQGPEFLTYFQNEAQLEKSRLLSDRFSAERPKGSFSTLEIQRTEQGDSAMYLCASSLKVGSSYEQYFGPGTRLTVT.

V is TRBV28 and J is TRBJ2-6; a weak D match, TRBD2 (5 bases). With 0 bases removed from V and 4 bases from J, the gap between germline ends came to 7 bases. This CDR3 is 15 amino acids long. Germline CDR1 MDHEN, CDR2 SYDVKM. The DNA for the CDR3 is TGTGCCAGCAGTTTATGGGCGGGCGGGGCCAACGTCCTGACTTTC. It codes for CASSLWAGGANVLTF.

The chain carries TRBV13 and TRBJ2-3, with 8 bases that match TRBD2. CDR1 and CDR2 (germline): PRHDT, FYEKMQ (reference sequence). The V gene end was trimmed by 4 bases and the J gene end by 5 bases; junction bases not matched to a gene: 8. The CDR3 sequence is 15 residues long. CDR3 coding DNA: TGTGCCAGCAGCTCCAAAGGACTAGCCGGAGATACGCAGTATTTT. Its translation is CASSSKGLAGDTQYF.

V is TRBV28 and J is TRBJ2-2; TRBD2 is a possible D gene (7 bases). This CDR3 is built from 12 residues. The V end lost 4 bases, the J end lost 15 bases, and 15 bases lay between the germline ends. Per the germline V gene, CDR1 is MDHEN and CDR2 is SYDVKM. The CDR3 reads CASSWGGLLLFF. DNA for the CDR3: TGTGCCAGCAGTTGGGGGGGGCTCCTGTTGTTTTTT.

Ten or more counts support this clonotype. CDR3 coding DNA: TGTGCCATCAGTGACAGGGGGCAGGGGTTCCAAGAGACCCAGTACTTC. It translates to CAISDRGQGFQETQYF. This rearrangement joins TRBV10-3 to TRBJ2-5, with 8 nucleotides matching TRBD1. The CDR3 is 16 residues long. Germline V CDR1 and CDR2: ENHRY, SYGVKD. V shed 3 bases and J 1 base; nucleotides not matched to a gene: 7.

This clonotype has a count of ten or more. This chain uses TRBV20-1 with TRBJ1-2; D not certain. Looked up from germline, CDR1 is DFQATT and CDR2 is SNEGSKA (reference sequence). The CDR3 has 14 residues. V gave up 1 base and J gave up 5 bases, with 14 bases separating them. CDR3 sequence: CSARVPAAGYGYTF. The CDR3 DNA follows: TGCAGTGCTAGAGTTCCGGCGGCCGGTTATGGCTACACCTTC.

This clonotype was recorded many times. The J gene is TRBJ2-3, the V gene TRBV6-5; D tentatively reads TRBD1 or TRBD2 (5 bases each). Germline loops: CDR1 MNHEY, CDR2 SVGAGI. The V and J ends lost 6 bases and 2 bases respectively, with 15 bases between them. The CDR3 contains 15 residues. CDR3 region: CASRIGDRFTDTQYF. CDR3 bases: TGTGCCAGCAGGATTGGGGACCGATTCACAGATACGCAGTATTTT.

This clonotype occurred many times. Here the CDR3 reads CATKRHHSSYEQYF. The CDR3, as DNA: TGTGCCACCAAAAGACACCACAGCTCCTACGAGCAGTACTTC. The genes are TRBV24-1 and TRBJ2-7; D unclear. The CDR3 loop spans 14 amino acids. Germline assignment: CDR1 KGHDR and CDR2 SFDVKD. With 8 bases removed from V and 0 bases from J, the gap between germline ends came to 13 bases.

In its sample, this clonotype was seen many times. The chain is built from TRBV18 and TRBJ2-7; D remains unclear. V was cut by 3 bases and J by 0 bases, with 9 bases left in between. Germline V gene data show CDR1 as KGHSH and CDR2 as LQKENI. The CDR3 totals 14 residues. CDR3 protein: CASSPGMISYEQYF. The CDR3 DNA reads as TGTGCCAGCTCACCGGGTATGATCTCCTACGAGCAGTACTTC.

This clonotype was counted many times. V usage is TRBV2 and J usage is TRBJ1-1; 8 bases fit TRBD1. Germline trimming cut 8 bases from V and 4 bases from J; bases unmatched to any gene: 9. There are 14 residues in the CDR3. Germline V CDR1 and CDR2: SNHLY, FYNNEI. The CDR3 nucleotides are TGTGCCAGCGAGACAGGGGAGGGGGTCACTGAAGCTTTCTTT. Translated, it gives CASETGEGVTEAFF.

The chain couples TRBV20-1 to TRBJ2-7, with 10 bases fitting TRBD1. Unmatched junction bases numbered 13, after V lost 3 bases and J lost 2 bases. CDR1 is DFQATT, CDR2 SNEGSKA, per germline (reference sequence). This CDR3 region has 17 residues. This CDR3 reads CSASPFGTGETPYEQYF. In DNA, the CDR3 is TGCAGTGCTAGTCCCTTTGGGACAGGGGAGACTCCCTACGAGCAGTACTTC.